This T cell receptor (beta chain) was identified in a study of T cells in localized non-small cell lung cancer. Overall study results and limits: Heterogeneity is still possible, as just one tumor region was sequenced.

Germline loops: CDR1 SGDLS, CDR2 YYNGEE. V was pared by 0 bases and J by 4 bases, with 9 bases between. CDR3 length equals 14 residues. The table lists this clone with a few counts. What it binds is unknown. TCRdb's table, derived via immunoSEQ multiplex PCR, lists solely in-frame clones and lacks some. The sample has about 52,000 clones, more than 85% seen once. The starting material was PBMCs, obtained before any cancer treatment. The sequence came from a female donor with stage II lung adenocarcinoma. The gene calls are TRBV9 and TRBJ2-3, with D uncertain. CDR3 in DNA: TGTGCCAGCAGCGTAGCTGGGCTGCCAGATACGCAGTATTTT. The encoded protein is CASSVAGLPDTQYF.